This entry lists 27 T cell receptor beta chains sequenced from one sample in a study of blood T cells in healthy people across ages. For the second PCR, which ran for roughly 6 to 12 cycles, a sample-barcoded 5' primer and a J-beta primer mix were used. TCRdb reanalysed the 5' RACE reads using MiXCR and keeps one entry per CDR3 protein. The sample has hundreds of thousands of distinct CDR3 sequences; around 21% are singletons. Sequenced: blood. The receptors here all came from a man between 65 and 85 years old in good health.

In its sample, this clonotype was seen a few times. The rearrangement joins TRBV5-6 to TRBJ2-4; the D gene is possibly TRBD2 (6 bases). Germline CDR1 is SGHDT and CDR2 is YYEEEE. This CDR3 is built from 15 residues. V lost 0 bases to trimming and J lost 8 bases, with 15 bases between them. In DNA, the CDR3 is TGTGCCAGCAGCTTGGCGTGGAGGGAAGGGGACATTCAGTACTTC. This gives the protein CASSLAWREGDIQYF.

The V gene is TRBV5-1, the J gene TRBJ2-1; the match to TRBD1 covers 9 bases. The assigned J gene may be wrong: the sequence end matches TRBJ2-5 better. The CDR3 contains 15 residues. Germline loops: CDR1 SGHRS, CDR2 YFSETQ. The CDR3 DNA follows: TGCGCCAGCAGCTTGGAACAGGGGGCGGAAGAGACCCAGTACTTC. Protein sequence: CASSLEQGAEETQYF.

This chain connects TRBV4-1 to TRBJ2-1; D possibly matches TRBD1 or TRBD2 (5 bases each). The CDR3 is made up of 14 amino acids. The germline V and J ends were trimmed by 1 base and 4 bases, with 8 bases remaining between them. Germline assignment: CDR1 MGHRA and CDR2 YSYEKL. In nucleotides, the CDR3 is TGCGCCAGCAGCCAAGGGGACGTTTACAATGAGCAGTTCTTC. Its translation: CASSQGDVYNEQFF.

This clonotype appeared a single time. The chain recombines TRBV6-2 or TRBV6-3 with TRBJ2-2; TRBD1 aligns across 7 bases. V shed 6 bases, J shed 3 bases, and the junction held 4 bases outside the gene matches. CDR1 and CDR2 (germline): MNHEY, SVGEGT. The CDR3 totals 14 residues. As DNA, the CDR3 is TGTGCCAGCAGAAGGGGACAGCACACCGGGGAGCTGTTTTTT. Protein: CASRRGQHTGELFF.

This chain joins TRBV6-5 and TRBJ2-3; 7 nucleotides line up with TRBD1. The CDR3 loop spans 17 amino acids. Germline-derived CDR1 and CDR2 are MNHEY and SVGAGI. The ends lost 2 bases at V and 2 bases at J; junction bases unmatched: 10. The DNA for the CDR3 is TGTGCCAGCAGTTACGCCTTAGGACAGGACCCCACAGATACGCAGTATTTT. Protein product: CASSYALGQDPTDTQYF.

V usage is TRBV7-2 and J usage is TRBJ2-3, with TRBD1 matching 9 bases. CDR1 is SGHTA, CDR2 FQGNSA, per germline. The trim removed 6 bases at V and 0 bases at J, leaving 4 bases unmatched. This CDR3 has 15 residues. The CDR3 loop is CASSFTGGSTDTQYF. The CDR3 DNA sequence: TGTGCCAGCAGTTTTACAGGGGGCAGCACAGATACGCAGTATTTT.

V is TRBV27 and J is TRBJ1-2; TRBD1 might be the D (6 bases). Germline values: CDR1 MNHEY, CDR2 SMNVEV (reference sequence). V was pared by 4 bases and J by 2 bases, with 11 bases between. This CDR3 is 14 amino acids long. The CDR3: CASSSKTGNYGYTF. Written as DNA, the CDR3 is TGTGCCAGCAGTTCTAAAACAGGGAACTATGGCTACACCTTC.

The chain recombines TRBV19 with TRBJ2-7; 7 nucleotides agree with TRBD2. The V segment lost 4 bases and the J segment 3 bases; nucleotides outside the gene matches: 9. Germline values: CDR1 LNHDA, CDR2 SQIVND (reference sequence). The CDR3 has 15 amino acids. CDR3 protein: CASSTTGGIHYEQYF. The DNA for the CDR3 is TGTGCCAGTAGTACAACCGGGGGGATACACTACGAGCAGTACTTC.

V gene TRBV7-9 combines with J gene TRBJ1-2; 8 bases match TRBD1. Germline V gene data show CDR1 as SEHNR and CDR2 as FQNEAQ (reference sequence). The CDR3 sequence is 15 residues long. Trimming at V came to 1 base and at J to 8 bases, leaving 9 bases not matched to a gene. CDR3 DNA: TGTGCCAGCAGCTTAGATGGCCAGGGGGCAGGAGGCTACACCTTC. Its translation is CASSLDGQGAGGYTF.

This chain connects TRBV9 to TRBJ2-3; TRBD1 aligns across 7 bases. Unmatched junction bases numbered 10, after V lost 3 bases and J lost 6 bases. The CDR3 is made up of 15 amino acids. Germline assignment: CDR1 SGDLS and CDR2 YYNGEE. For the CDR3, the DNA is TGTGCCAGCAGCGGCTCCGGGACAGCCCGCGATACGCAGTATTTT. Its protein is CASSGSGTARDTQYF.

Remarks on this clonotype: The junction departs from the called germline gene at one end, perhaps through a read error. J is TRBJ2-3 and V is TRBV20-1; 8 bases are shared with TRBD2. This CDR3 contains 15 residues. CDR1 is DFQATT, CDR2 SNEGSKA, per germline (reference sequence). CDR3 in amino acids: CSTSGLARGTDTQYF. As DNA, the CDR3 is TGCAGTACTAGTGGACTAGCCCGCGGCACAGATACGCAGTATTTT.

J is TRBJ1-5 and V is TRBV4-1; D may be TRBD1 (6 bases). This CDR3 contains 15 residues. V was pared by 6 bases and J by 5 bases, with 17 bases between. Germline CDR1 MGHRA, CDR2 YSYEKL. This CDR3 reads CASSQTGWGDQPQHF. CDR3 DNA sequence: TGCGCCAGCAGTCAAACAGGGTGGGGTGATCAGCCCCAGCATTTT.

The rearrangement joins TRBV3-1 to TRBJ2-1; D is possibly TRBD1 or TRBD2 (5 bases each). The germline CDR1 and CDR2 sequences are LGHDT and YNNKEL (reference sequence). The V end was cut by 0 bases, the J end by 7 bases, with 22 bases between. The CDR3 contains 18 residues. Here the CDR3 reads CASSQDLGAGRHRNEQFF. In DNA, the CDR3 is TGTGCCAGCAGCCAAGATCTTGGGGCGGGCCGGCACAGGAATGAGCAGTTCTTC.

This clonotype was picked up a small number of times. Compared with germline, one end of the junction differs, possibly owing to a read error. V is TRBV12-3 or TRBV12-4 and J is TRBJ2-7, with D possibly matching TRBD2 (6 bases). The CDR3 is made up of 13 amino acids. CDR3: CASKRDLGYERYF. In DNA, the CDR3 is TGTGCCAGCAAGAGGGACTTGGGTTACGAGCGGTACTTC.

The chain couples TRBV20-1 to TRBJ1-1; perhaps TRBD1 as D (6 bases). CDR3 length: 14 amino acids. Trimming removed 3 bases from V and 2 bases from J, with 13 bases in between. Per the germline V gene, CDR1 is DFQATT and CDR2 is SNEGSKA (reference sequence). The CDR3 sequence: CSASRDTLNTEAFF. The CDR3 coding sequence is TGCAGTGCTAGCCGGGACACCCTAAACACTGAAGCTTTCTTT.

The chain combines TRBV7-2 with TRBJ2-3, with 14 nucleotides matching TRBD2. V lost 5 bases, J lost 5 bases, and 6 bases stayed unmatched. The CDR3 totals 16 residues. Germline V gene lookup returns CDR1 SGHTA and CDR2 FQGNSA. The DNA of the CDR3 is TGTGCCAGCAGCCGGGGACTAGCGGGAGCAGTAGATACGCAGTATTTT. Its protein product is CASSRGLAGAVDTQYF.

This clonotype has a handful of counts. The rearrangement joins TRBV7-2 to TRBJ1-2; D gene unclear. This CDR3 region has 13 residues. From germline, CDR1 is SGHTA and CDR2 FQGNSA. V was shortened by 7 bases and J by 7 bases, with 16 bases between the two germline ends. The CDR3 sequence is CASKSPTIFGYTF. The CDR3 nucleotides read TGTGCCAGCAAAAGCCCAACTATTTTTGGCTACACCTTC.

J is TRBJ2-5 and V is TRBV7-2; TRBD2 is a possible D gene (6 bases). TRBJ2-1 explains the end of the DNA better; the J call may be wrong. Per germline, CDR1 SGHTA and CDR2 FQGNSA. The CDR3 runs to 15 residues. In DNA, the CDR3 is TGTGCCAGCAGCTTATTACGGGACTCCGTCAATGAGCAGTTCTTC. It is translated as CASSLLRDSVNEQFF.

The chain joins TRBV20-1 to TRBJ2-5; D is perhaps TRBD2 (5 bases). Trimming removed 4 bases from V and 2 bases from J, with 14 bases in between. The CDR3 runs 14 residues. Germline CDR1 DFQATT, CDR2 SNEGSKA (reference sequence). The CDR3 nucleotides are TGCAGTGCTACGGACCCCCGGAGGCAAGAGACCCAGTACTTC. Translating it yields CSATDPRRQETQYF.

For the CDR3, the DNA is TGTGCCAGCAGCTTTGGGGGCTACACTGAAGCTTTCTTT. It translates to CASSFGGYTEAFF. The V gene is TRBV7-9, the J gene TRBJ1-1; D is perhaps TRBD1 (6 bases). Trimming took 3 bases from V and 3 from J, leaving 8 bases between them. The CDR3 covers 13 residues. The germline CDR1 and CDR2 sequences are SEHNR and FQNEAQ (reference sequence).

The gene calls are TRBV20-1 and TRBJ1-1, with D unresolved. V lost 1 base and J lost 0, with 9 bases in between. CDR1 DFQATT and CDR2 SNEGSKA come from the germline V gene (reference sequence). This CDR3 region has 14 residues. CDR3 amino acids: CSARAVALNTEAFF. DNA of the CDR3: TGCAGTGCTAGAGCTGTAGCGCTGAACACTGAAGCTTTCTTT.

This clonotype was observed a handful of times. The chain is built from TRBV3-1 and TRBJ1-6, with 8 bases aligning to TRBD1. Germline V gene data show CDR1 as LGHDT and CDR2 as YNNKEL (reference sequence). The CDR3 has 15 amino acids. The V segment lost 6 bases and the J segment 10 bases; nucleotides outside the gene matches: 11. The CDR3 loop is CASSPGAGGWSPLHF. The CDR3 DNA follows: TGTGCCAGCAGTCCCGGGGCAGGGGGCTGGTCACCCCTCCACTTT.

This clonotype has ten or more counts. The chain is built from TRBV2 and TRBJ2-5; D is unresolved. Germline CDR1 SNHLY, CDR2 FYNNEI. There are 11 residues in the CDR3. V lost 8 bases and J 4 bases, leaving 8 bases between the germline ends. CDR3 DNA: TGTGCCAGCCAGACTGGAGAGACCCAGTACTTC. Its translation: CASQTGETQYF.

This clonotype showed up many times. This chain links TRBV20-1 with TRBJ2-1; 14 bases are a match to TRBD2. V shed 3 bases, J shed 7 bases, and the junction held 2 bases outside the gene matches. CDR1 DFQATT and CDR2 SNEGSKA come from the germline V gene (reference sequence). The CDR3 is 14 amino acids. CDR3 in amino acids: CSARTSGRANEQFF. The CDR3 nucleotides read TGCAGTGCTAGGACTAGCGGGAGGGCGAATGAGCAGTTCTTC.

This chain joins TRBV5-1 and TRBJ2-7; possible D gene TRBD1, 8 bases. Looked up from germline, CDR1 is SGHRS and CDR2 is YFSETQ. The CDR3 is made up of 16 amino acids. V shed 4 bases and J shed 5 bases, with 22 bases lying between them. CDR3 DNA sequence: TGCGCCAGCAGCCCCGACGGATCTACAGGGGGGGACGAGCAGTACTTC. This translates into CASSPDGSTGGDEQYF. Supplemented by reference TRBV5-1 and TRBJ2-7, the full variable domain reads KAGVTQTPRYLIKTRGQQVTLSCSPISGHRSVSWYQQTPGQGLQFLFEYFSETQRNKGNFPGRFSGRQFSNSRSEMNVSTLELGDSALYLCASSPDGSTGGDEQYFGPGTRLTVT.

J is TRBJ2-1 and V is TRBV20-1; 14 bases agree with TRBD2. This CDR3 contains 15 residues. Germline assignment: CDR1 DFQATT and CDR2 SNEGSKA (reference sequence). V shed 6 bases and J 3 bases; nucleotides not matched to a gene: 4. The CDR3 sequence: CSAGLAGAIYNEQFF. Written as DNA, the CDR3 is TGCAGTGCGGGACTAGCGGGAGCCATCTACAATGAGCAGTTCTTC.

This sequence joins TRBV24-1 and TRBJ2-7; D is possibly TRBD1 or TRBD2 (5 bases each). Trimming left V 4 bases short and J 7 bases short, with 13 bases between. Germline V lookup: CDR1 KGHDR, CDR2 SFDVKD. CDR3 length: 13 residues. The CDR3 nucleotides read TGTGCCACCAGTGAGTCGGGACGGTTTGAGCAGTACTTC. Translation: CATSESGRFEQYF.